The 27 T cell receptor beta chains presented below share a single source sample, sequenced in a study of blood T cell repertoires in COVID-19 (dated by TCRdb to the early 2020s). The library was prepared using the immunoSEQ multiplex PCR assay. TCRdb's version of the immuneACCESS table is confined to in-frame rearrangements and falls short of the full clone set. An unresolved V gene accounts for under half of the shortfall where checked; the remainder is of unknown origin. Here the sample has about 220,000 clones; 80% to 90% occur a single time. Around 3.2% of the sample rests with the top ten. Specimen: PBMCs or T cells enriched from blood (not recorded which). The receptor set was obtained from a woman between 18 and 29 years old in a cohort exposed to, infected with or recovered from COVID-19 (not recorded which).

The chain has TRBV19 and TRBJ1-3, with 8 bases fitting TRBD1. V gave up 5 bases and J gave up 0 bases; unmatched junction bases: 0. In germline, CDR1 is LNHDA, CDR2 SQIVND (reference sequence). CDR3 length: 14 amino acids. Here the CDR3 DNA reads TGTGCCAGTAGTCAGGGGGCCTCTGGAAACACCATATATTTT. Its protein is CASSQGASGNTIYF.

Ten or more counts support this clone. This chain connects TRBV2 to TRBJ2-7; 8 bases are a match to TRBD2. The CDR3 consists of 14 residues. In germline, CDR1 is SNHLY, CDR2 FYNNEI. J lost 3 bases, V lost 4 bases, and 5 bases had no gene match. The DNA for the CDR3 is TGTGCCAGCAGTGTCACCGGGACTAGCTACGAGCAGTACTTC. It translates to CASSVTGTSYEQYF.

This sequence joins TRBV4-1 and TRBJ2-3; weak D call: TRBD1 (5 bases). Trimming shortened V by 4 bases and J by 3 bases, and 17 bases separated the two germline ends. This CDR3 contains 16 residues. Per the germline V gene, CDR1 is MGHRA and CDR2 is YSYEKL. CDR3 amino acids: CASSPFSRVRTDTQYF. CDR3 DNA sequence: TGCGCCAGCAGCCCCTTCAGCAGGGTTCGGACAGATACGCAGTATTTT.

This sequence joins TRBV2 and TRBJ1-1; D ambiguous. The V end was cut by 2 bases, the J end by 5 bases, with 6 bases between. The germline CDR1 and CDR2 sequences are SNHLY and FYNNEI. This CDR3 has 12 residues. This CDR3 is CASSEWRTEAFF. CDR3 nucleotides: TGTGCCAGCAGTGAATGGCGGACTGAAGCTTTCTTT. Complete variable domain (other parts from reference TRBV2 and TRBJ1-1): EPEVTQTPSHQVTQMGQEVILRCVPISNHLYFYWYRQILGQKVEFLVSFYNNEISEKSEIFDDQFSVERPDGSNFTLKIRSTKLEDSAMYFCASSEWRTEAFFGQGTRLTVV.

This clone has a handful of counts. The CDR3 DNA sequence: TGTGCCAGCAGCCAAGTCACAGAGAACACTGAAGCTTTCTTT. Protein sequence: CASSQVTENTEAFF. The V call is TRBV3-1 (or the pseudogene TRBV3-2), the J call TRBJ1-1; D not certain. In germline, CDR1 is LGHDT, CDR2 YNNKEL (reference sequence). This CDR3 contains 14 residues. V gave up 1 base and J gave up 1 base, with 7 bases separating them.

The chain recombines TRBV6-5 with TRBJ2-7; D perhaps matches TRBD1 (6 bases). Germline assignment: CDR1 MNHEY and CDR2 SVGAGI. The germline V and J ends were trimmed by 0 bases and 2 bases, with 8 bases remaining between them. The CDR3 loop spans 14 amino acids. The DNA of the CDR3 is TGTGCCAGCAGTTACTCGACAGGACCCTACGAGCAGTACTTC. Translation: CASSYSTGPYEQYF.

The chain couples TRBV3-1 (or the pseudogene TRBV3-2) to TRBJ2-7, with a weak D call TRBD2 (5 bases). CDR1 is LGHDT, CDR2 YNNKEL, per germline (reference sequence). There are 13 residues in the CDR3. V was cut by 5 bases and J by 2 bases, with 10 bases left in between. The CDR3: CASSVGLAYEQYF. The DNA of the CDR3 is TGTGCCAGCAGCGTTGGACTGGCCTACGAGCAGTACTTC.

The CDR3 DNA reads TGTGCCAGCAGCCCGGACCCGACTAGCGGGAGCTCGAATGAGCAGTTCTTC. Its protein is CASSPDPTSGSSNEQFF. This chain connects TRBV9 to TRBJ2-1; 12 bases are a match to TRBD2. Germline V gene lookup returns CDR1 SGDLS and CDR2 YYNGEE. V lost 4 bases, J lost 7 bases, and 12 bases stayed unmatched. CDR3 length equals 17 residues.

In this sample, this clone turned up a few times. The chain joins TRBV28 to TRBJ2-2; D not resolved. The CDR3 has 15 residues. CDR1 and CDR2 from the germline V gene are MDHEN and SYDVKM. The V and J ends lost 4 bases and 2 bases respectively, with 11 bases between them. CDR3 coding DNA: TGTGCCAGCAGTTCACGGGTCTCCAACACCGGGGAGCTGTTTTTT. Translation gives CASSSRVSNTGELFF. The full variable domain, completed using reference TRBV28 and TRBJ2-2, is DVKVTQSSRYLVKRTGEKVFLECVQDMDHENMFWYRQDPGLGLRLIYFSYDVKMKEKGDIPEGYSVSREKKERFSLILESASTNQTSMYLCASSSRVSNTGELFFGEGSRLTVL.

The chain joins TRBV18 to TRBJ1-2, with a possible D match to TRBD1 (5 bases). The length of the CDR3 is 17 residues. Germline V gene sequence: CDR1 KGHSH, CDR2 LQKENI. V was clipped by 3 bases and J by 0 bases, with 17 bases between them. CDR3 region: CASSPGLGAASNYGYTF. The CDR3 nucleotides read TGTGCCAGCTCACCGGGCTTAGGGGCAGCCTCTAACTATGGCTACACCTTC.

The chain couples TRBV7-9 to TRBJ2-2; 7 nucleotides match TRBD1. This CDR3 region has 13 residues. Germline V lookup: CDR1 SEHNR, CDR2 FQNEAQ (reference sequence). Trimming cost V 5 bases and J 5 bases; bases outside gene matches: 2. The CDR3 DNA is TGTGCCAGCAGCCCGACAGGGACCGGGGAGCTGTTTTTT. Amino acids: CASSPTGTGELFF.

V gene TRBV13 combines with J gene TRBJ2-7, with no clear D. Germline CDR1 is PRHDT and CDR2 is FYEKMQ (reference sequence). The CDR3 loop spans 16 amino acids. Trimming removed 4 bases from V and 0 bases from J, with 16 bases in between. As DNA, the CDR3 is TGTGCCAGCAGCTCCAGACCGCAGGTTAACTCCTACGAGCAGTACTTC. Translation gives CASSSRPQVNSYEQYF.

The rearrangement links TRBV6-5 to TRBJ2-7; maybe TRBD2 (5 bases). The V and J ends lost 5 bases and 2 bases respectively, with 13 bases between them. The length of the CDR3 is 14 residues. The V gene's germline CDR1 is MNHEY and CDR2 SVGAGI. This CDR3 reads CASSLQDFTYEQYF. CDR3 coding DNA: TGTGCCAGCAGTCTTCAGGACTTTACCTACGAGCAGTACTTC.

This clone showed up just once. The V call is TRBV11-2, the J call TRBJ1-6; D is unresolved. The germline V gene encodes CDR1 SGHAT and CDR2 FQNNGV. The V gene lost 1 base and the J gene lost 5 bases, with 6 bases spanning the gap. This CDR3 is built from 14 residues. The CDR3 coding sequence is TGTGCCAGCAGCTTAGGGCAGAATAATTCACCCCTCCACTTT. It specifies CASSLGQNNSPLHF.

This sequence joins TRBV5-4 and TRBJ2-5, with 7 bases fitting TRBD1. V lost 4 bases to trimming and J lost 7 bases; unmatched junction nucleotides: 10. This CDR3 is 14 amino acids long. Germline V gives CDR1 SGHNT, CDR2 YYREEE (reference sequence). CDR3 region: CASSVSQGPGTQYF. CDR3 nucleotide sequence: TGTGCCAGCAGCGTTTCACAGGGGCCGGGGACCCAGTACTTC.

This clone was counted a single time. V and J are TRBV6-2 or TRBV6-3 and TRBJ1-2; D gene uncertain. The ends were cut back, 2 bases at V and 10 bases at J, with 11 bases in the middle. The germline V gene encodes CDR1 MNHEY and CDR2 SVGEGT. This CDR3 spans 12 amino acids. CDR3 sequence reads: CASSYTETDYTF. CDR3 in DNA: TGTGCCAGCAGTTACACTGAGACTGACTACACCTTC.

The V call is TRBV7-3, the J call TRBJ2-2; TRBD1 is a possible D gene (5 bases). CDR1 SGHTA and CDR2 FQGTGA come from the germline V gene. This CDR3 region has 17 residues. V lost 1 base and J 3 bases, leaving 15 bases between the germline ends. CDR3 sequence (DNA): TGTGCCAGCAGCTTAAAAAGTTCCAGGGTTTACACCGGGGAGCTGTTTTTT. It is translated as CASSLKSSRVYTGELFF. Looking up the rest from reference TRBV7-3 and TRBJ2-2 gives the full variable domain: GAGVSQTPSNKVTEKGKYVELRCDPISGHTALYWYRQSLGQGPEFLIYFQGTGAADDSGLPNDRFFAVRPEGSVSTLKIQRTERGDSAVYLCASSLKSSRVYTGELFFGEGSRLTVL.

This clone was observed a single time. The chain links TRBV21-1 to TRBJ2-5; no check of the table's D call, TRBD2, against the DNA was made. TRBV21-1 is an annotated pseudogene. CDR3 length: 15 residues. This CDR3 is CASSKLVPTRRTQYF. The CDR3 coding sequence is TGTGCCAGCAGCAAATTGGTCCCGACTAGAAGGACCCAGTACTTC.

The rearrangement joins TRBV29-1 to TRBJ2-5; 7 nucleotides agree with TRBD1. Germline V CDR1 and CDR2: SQVTM, ANQGSEA. The CDR3 consists of 15 residues. V was pared by 3 bases and J by 7 bases, with 14 bases of the junction left unmatched. DNA of the CDR3: TGCAGCGTTGAGGACAGGTTGCTCGATTGGGTGACCCAGTACTTC. Protein product: CSVEDRLLDWVTQYF.

Concerning this clone: This specimen includes other DNA sequences encoding the same CDR3. J is TRBJ1-6 and V is TRBV3-1 (or the pseudogene TRBV3-2), with 10 positions matching TRBD1. CDR3 size: 14 residues. With V trimmed by 3 bases and J by 7 bases, 0 bases remained unmatched. CDR1 and CDR2 (germline): LGHDT, YNNKEL (reference sequence). The CDR3 DNA reads as TGTGCCAGCAGCCAGGGACAGGGGAATTCACCCCTCCACTTT. This codes for CASSQGQGNSPLHF.

V and J are TRBV7-2 and TRBJ1-1; the D is unclear. The length of the CDR3 is 13 residues. V lost 5 bases and J 1 base, leaving 8 bases between the germline ends. Germline loops: CDR1 SGHTA, CDR2 FQGNSA. In nucleotides, the CDR3 is TGTGCCAGCAGCGGTACAGAGAACACTGAAGCTTTCTTT. It translates to CASSGTENTEAFF.

This clone has only one observation. The chain carries TRBV7-8 and TRBJ2-1; tentatively, D is TRBD1 (6 bases). V was shortened by 1 base and J by 6 bases, with 16 bases between the two germline ends. CDR1 is SGHVS and CDR2 is FQNEAQ in the germline V gene. The CDR3 length is 16 residues. CDR3 DNA: TGTGCCAGCAGCTTAGACTTAGACCCCAGGGGCAATGAGCAGTTCTTC. It codes for CASSLDLDPRGNEQFF.

The chain is built from TRBV7-2 and TRBJ1-6; 7 bases are a match to TRBD1. Unmatched junction bases numbered 8, after V lost 5 bases and J lost 7 bases. Per the germline V gene, CDR1 is SGHTA and CDR2 is FQGNSA. The CDR3 has 15 residues. CDR3 loop: CASSLRQGDNSPLHF. CDR3 sequence (DNA): TGTGCCAGCAGCCTACGTCAGGGGGACAATTCACCCCTCCACTTT.

This chain uses TRBV4-1 with TRBJ2-7; TRBD2 matches 11 bases. Trimming took 3 bases from V and 5 from J; bases not matched to a gene: 6. This CDR3 is 15 amino acids long. CDR1 and CDR2 (germline): MGHRA, YSYEKL. The CDR3 loop is CASSQGLAGGDEQYF. Written as DNA, the CDR3 is TGCGCCAGCAGCCAGGGGTTAGCGGGAGGGGACGAGCAGTACTTC.

The chain carries TRBV6-4 and TRBJ1-1, with a tentative D call TRBD1 (5 bases). The CDR3 sequence is 13 residues long. Trimming stripped 8 bases from V and 3 bases from J, with 13 bases between. Germline CDR1 reads MRHNA; CDR2 reads SNTAGT. The CDR3 protein is CASRLWGDTEAFF. CDR3 DNA: TGTGCCAGCCGCCTCTGGGGGGACACTGAAGCTTTCTTT.

The CDR3, as DNA: TGTGCCAGCAGCTTACTAGTAGATGAGCAGTTCTTC. It translates to CASSLLVDEQFF. This sequence joins TRBV7-9 and TRBJ2-1; D ambiguous. Germline V gene lookup returns CDR1 SEHNR and CDR2 FQNEAQ (reference sequence). There are 12 residues in the CDR3. V was shortened by 2 bases and J by 8 bases, with 7 bases between the two germline ends.

The chain employs TRBV15 and TRBJ1-5; a weak D match, TRBD1 (5 bases). This CDR3 has 15 residues. The germline V gene has CDR1 LNHNV and CDR2 YYDKDF (reference sequence). V was shortened by 1 base and J by 5 bases, with 12 bases between the two germline ends. In DNA, the CDR3 is TGTGCCACCAGCAGAGCTACAGGTGTCGATCAGCCCCAGCATTTT. It translates to CATSRATGVDQPQHF. Supplemented by reference TRBV15 and TRBJ1-5, the full variable domain reads DAMVIQNPRYQVTQFGKPVTLSCSQTLNHNVMYWYQQKSSQAPKLLFHYYDKDFNNEADTPDNFQSRRPNTSFCFLDIRSPGLGDTAMYLCATSRATGVDQPQHFGDGTRLSIL.